This T cell receptor (beta chain) was recovered during a study of CD4+ T cells in melanoma. Data came from immunoSEQ multiplex PCR; TCRdb stores just in-frame clones and leaves some out. The sample has almost 15,000 clones, 80% to 85% seen once. Findings and caveats of the study: CD8+ T cell, macrophage and B cell function reportedly correlated with neoantigen-specific CD4+ T cells.

V lost 3 bases and J 4 bases, leaving 13 bases between the germline ends. Germline V gene sequence: CDR1 SGHVS, CDR2 FQNEAQ. This CDR3 comprises 15 residues. About this clone itself: What it binds is unknown.

The clonotype originates from a human donor with melanoma. The chain has TRBV7-8 and TRBJ2-1; weak D call: TRBD2 (5 bases). Specimen: cells from a culture (not recorded whether cultured in vitro). CDR3 sequence reads: CASSFGLNIYNEQFF. DNA of the CDR3: TGTGCCAGCAGCTTCGGACTGAATATTTACAATGAGCAGTTCTTC.